The clone carrying this T cell receptor beta chain has a count of ten or more. Germline V lookup: CDR1 MNHEY, CDR2 SVGAGI. There are 16 residues in the CDR3. V lost 5 bases, J lost 6 bases, and 14 bases stayed unmatched. One entry per CDR3 protein, called by TCRdb with MiXCR from the RT-PCR reads. The top ten clones hold 3.6% of a sample with fewer than 800,000 distinct CDR3 sequences, 12% to 15% of them seen once. The J gene is TRBJ2-7, the V gene TRBV6-5; TRBD1 matches at 9 bases. This clonotype was sampled from a female donor in good health, serving as a healthy control. Sequencing was done on a sample of memory CD4+ T cells from blood. In DNA form, the CDR3 reads TGTGCCAGCAGTCGGGGACAGGGAATATCCATCGGCGAGCAGTACTTC. As protein: CASSRGQGISIGEQYF.